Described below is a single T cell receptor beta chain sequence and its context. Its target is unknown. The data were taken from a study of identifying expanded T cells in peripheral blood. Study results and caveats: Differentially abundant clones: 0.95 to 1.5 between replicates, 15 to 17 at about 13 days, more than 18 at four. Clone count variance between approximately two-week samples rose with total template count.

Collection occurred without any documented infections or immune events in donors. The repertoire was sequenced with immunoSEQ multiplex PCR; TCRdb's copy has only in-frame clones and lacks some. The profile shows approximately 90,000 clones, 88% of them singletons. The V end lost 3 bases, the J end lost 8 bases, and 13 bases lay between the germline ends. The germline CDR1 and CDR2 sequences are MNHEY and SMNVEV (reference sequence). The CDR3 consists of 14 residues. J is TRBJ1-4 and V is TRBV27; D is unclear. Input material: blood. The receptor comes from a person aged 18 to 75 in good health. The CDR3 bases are TGTGCCAGCAGTTTGGTGGGAATTGGGGAAAAACTGTTTTTT. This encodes CASSLVGIGEKLFF.